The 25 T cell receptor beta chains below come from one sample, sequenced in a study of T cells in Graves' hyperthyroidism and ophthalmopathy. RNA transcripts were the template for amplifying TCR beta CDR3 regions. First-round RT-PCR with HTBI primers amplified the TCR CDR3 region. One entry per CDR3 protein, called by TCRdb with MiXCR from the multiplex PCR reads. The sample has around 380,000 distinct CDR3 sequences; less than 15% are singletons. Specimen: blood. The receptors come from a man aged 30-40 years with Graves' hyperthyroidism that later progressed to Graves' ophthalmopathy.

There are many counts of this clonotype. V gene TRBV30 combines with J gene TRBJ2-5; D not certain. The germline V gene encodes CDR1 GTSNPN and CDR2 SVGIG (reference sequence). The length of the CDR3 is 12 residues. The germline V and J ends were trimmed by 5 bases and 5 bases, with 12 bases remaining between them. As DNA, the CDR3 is TGTGCCTGGGGTCAGCAGAGGGAGACCCAGTACTTC. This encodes CAWGQQRETQYF. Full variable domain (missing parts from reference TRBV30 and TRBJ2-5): SQTIHQWPATLVQPVGSPLSLECTVEGTSNPNLYWYRQAAGRGLQLLFYSVGIGQISSEVPQNLSASRPQDRQFILSSKKLLLSDSGFYLCAWGQQRETQYFGPGTRLLVL.

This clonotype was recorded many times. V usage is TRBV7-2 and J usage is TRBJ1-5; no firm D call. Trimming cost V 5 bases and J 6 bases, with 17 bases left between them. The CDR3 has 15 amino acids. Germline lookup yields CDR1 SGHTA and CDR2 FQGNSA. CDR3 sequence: CASSHHQGATQPQHF. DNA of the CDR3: TGTGCCAGCAGCCACCACCAAGGTGCGACTCAGCCCCAGCATTTT.

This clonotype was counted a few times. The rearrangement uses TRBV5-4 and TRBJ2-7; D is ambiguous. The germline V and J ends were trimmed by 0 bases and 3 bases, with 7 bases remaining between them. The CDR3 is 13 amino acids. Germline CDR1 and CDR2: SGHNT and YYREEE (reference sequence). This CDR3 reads CASSLDLVYEQYF. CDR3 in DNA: TGTGCCAGCAGCTTGGATCTGGTCTACGAGCAGTACTTC.

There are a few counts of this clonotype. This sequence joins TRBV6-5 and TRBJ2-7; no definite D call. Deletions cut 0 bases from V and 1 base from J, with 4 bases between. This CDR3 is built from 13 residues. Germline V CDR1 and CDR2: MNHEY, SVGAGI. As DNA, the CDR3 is TGTGCCAGCAGTTACTCGAAGTCCTACGAGCAGTACTTC. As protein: CASSYSKSYEQYF.

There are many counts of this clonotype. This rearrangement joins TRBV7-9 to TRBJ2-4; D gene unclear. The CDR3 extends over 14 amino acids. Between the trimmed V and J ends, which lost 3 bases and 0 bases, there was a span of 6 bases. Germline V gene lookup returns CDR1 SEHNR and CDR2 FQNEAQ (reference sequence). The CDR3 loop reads CASSFGLAKNIQYF. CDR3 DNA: TGTGCCAGCAGCTTCGGATTAGCCAAAAACATTCAGTACTTC.

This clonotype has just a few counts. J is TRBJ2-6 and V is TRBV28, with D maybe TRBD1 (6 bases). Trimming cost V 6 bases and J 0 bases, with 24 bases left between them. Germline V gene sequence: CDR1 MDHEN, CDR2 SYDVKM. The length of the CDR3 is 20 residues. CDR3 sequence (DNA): TGTGCCAGCAGGGGTATTCTGGGTCGGGACAAAATCTCTGGGGCCAACGTCCTGACTTTC. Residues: CASRGILGRDKISGANVLTF.

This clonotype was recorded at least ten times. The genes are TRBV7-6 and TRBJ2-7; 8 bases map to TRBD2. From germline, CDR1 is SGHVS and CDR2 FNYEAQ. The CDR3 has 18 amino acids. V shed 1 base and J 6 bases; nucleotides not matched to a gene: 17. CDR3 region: CASSLEYASGGLPREQYF. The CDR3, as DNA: TGTGCCAGCAGCTTAGAGTACGCAAGCGGGGGTCTCCCTCGCGAGCAGTACTTC.

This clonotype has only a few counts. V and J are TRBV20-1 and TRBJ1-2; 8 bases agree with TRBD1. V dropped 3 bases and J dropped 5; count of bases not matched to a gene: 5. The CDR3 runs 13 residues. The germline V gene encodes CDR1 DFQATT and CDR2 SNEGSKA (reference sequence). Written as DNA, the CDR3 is TGCAGTGCTAGGGACAGGGAAGGGTATGGCTACACCTTC. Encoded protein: CSARDREGYGYTF.

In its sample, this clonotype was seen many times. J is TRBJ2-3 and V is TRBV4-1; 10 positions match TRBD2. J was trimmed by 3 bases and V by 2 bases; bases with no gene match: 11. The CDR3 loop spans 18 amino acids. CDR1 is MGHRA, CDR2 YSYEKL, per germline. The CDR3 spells CASSQHPLAGGRTDTQYF. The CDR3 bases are TGCGCCAGCAGCCAACACCCTTTAGCGGGGGGAAGGACAGATACGCAGTATTTT.

This CDR3 reads CASSLQRGASTDTQYF. The CDR3 DNA reads TGTGCCAGCAGCTTGCAACGCGGGGCATCCACAGATACGCAGTATTTT. The chain joins TRBV5-6 to TRBJ2-3, with D tentatively TRBD2 (6 bases). Trimming took 1 base from V and 2 from J, leaving 14 bases between them. Germline CDR1 SGHDT, CDR2 YYEEEE. This CDR3 region has 16 residues.

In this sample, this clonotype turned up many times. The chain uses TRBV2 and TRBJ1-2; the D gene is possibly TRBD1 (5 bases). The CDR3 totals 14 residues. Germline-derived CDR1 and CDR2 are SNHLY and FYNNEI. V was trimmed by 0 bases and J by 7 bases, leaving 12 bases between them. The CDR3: CASSEARRGGGYTF. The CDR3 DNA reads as TGTGCCAGCAGTGAAGCGCGGAGGGGAGGTGGCTACACCTTC.

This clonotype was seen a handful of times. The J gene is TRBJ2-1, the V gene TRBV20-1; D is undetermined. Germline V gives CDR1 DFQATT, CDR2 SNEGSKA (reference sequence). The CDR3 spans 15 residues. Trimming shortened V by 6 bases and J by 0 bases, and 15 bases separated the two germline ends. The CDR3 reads CSARTPISSYNEQFF. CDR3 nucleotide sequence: TGCAGTGCCCGGACCCCTATTAGCTCCTACAATGAGCAGTTCTTC.

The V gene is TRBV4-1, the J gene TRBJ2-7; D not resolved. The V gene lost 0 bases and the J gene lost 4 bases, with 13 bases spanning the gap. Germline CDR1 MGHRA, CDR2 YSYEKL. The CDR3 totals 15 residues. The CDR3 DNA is TGCGCCAGCAGCCAAGACTGGACGGAGTTTTACGAGCAGTACTTC. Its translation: CASSQDWTEFYEQYF.

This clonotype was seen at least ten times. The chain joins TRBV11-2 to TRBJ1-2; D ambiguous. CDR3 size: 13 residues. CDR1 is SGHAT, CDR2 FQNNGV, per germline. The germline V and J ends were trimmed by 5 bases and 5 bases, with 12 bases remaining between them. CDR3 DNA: TGTGCCAGCAGCCCTGGCGGCTCGTATGGCTACACCTTC. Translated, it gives CASSPGGSYGYTF.

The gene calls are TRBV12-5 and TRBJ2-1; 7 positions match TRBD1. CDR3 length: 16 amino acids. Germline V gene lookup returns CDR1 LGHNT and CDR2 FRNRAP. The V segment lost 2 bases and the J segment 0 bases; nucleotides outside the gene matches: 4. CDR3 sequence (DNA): TGTGCTAGTGGTTTGAAGGCAGGGGGCTCCTACAATGAGCAGTTCTTC. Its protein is CASGLKAGGSYNEQFF.

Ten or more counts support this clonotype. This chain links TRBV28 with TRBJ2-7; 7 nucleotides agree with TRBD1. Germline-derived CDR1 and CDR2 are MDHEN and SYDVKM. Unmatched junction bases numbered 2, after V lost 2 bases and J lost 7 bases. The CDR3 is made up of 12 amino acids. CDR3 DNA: TGTGCCAGCAGTTTAAACAGGGGAGAGCAGTACTTC. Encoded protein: CASSLNRGEQYF.

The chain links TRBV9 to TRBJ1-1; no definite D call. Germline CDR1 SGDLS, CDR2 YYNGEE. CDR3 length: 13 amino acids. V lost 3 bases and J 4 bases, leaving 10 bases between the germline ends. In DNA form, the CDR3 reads TGTGCCAGCAGCGCGGATCATTTCACTGAAGCTTTCTTT. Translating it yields CASSADHFTEAFF.

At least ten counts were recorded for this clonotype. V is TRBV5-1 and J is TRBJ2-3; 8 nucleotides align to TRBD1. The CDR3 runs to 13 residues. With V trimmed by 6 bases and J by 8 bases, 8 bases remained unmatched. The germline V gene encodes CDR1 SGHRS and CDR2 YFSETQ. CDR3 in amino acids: CASTPGQEGTQYF. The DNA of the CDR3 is TGCGCCAGCACCCCGGGACAGGAAGGTACGCAGTATTTT.

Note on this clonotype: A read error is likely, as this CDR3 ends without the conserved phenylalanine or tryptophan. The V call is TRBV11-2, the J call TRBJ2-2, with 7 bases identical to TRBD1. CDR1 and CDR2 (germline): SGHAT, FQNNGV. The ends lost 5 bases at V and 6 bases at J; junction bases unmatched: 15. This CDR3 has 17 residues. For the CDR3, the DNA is TGTGCCAGCAGCCCCCCACCGGGACAGCGGTCGTCCGGGGAGCTGTTTGTT. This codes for CASSPPPGQRSSGELFV.

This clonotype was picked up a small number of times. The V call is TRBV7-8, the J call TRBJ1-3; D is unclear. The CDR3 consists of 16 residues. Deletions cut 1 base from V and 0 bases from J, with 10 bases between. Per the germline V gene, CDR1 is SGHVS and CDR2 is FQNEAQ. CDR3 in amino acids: CASSLVGSYSGNTIYF. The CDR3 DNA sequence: TGTGCCAGCAGCTTAGTCGGGTCCTACTCTGGAAACACCATATATTTT.

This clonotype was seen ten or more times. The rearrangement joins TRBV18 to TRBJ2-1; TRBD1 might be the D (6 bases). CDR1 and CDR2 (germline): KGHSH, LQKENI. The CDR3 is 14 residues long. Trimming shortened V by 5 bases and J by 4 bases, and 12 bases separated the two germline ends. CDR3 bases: TGTGCCAGCTCAGAGTATCAGGGGTACAATGAGCAGTTCTTC. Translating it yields CASSEYQGYNEQFF.

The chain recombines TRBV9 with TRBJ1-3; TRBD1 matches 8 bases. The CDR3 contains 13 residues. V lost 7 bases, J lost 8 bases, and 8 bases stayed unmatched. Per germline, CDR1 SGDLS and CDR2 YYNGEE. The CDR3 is CASSRTGIDTIYF. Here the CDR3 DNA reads TGTGCCAGCTCCCGGACAGGGATTGACACCATATATTTT.

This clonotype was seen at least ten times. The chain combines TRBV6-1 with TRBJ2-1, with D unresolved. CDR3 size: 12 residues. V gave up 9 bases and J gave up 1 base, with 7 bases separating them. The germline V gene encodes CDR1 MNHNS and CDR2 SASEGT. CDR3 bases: TGTGCCAGTCGGAGATCCTACAATGAGCAGTTCTTC. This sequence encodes CASRRSYNEQFF.

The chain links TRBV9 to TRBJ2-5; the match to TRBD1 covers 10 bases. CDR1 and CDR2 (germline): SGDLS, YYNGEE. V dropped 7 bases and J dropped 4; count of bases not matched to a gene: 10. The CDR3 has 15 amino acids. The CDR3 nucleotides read TGTGCCAGCTCGCCGGGGACAGGGGAGGGAGAGACCCAGTACTTC. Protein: CASSPGTGEGETQYF.

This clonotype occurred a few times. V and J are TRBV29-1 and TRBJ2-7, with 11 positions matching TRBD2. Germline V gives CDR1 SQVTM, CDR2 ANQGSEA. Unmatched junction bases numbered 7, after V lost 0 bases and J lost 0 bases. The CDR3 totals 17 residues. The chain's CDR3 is CSVEDWATSGGSYEQYF. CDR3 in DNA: TGCAGCGTTGAAGATTGGGCTACTAGCGGGGGCTCCTACGAGCAGTACTTC.